These T cell receptor beta chains were read from a single sample in a study of CDR3 diversity in severe acne. TCRdb independently ran MiXCR on the PCR reads; one entry per CDR3 protein. The profile shows over 100,000 distinct CDR3 sequences, roughly half of them singletons. The sample was blood. The receptors come from a male donor with acne. CDR3s include the opening cysteine and the closing phenylalanine or tryptophan. A D gene is named only where the DNA matches it firmly. Size is stated for part of the rows, as once, few or many counts, or as a class when the clone is expanded.

d_call: TRBD2
clone_size: many
j_call: TRBJ2-3
v_call: TRBV4-2
cdr3_nt: TGTGCCAGCAGCCATACTAGCGGGAGCAGGACAGATACGCAGTATTTT
cdr3_aa: CASSHTSGSRTDTQYF

d_call: NA
clone_size: many
j_call: TRBJ2-3
v_call: TRBV4-1
cdr3_nt: TGCGCCAGCAGCCAGACCTGGGGGACAGATACGCAGTATTTT
cdr3_aa: CASSQTWGTDTQYF

d_call: NA
clone_size: NA
j_call: TRBJ2-3
v_call: TRBV7-6
cdr3_nt: TGTGCCAGCAGCAGAAACCCCGGGACTAGCACAGATACGCAGTATTTT
cdr3_aa: CASSRNPGTSTDTQYF

d_call: NA
clone_size: NA
j_call: TRBJ1-3
v_call: TRBV28
cdr3_nt: TGTGCCAGCAGTTTAGGGGGGGCTTCCTCTGGAAACACCATATATTTT
cdr3_aa: CASSLGGASSGNTIYF

d_call: TRBD1
clone_size: NA
j_call: TRBJ2-7
v_call: TRBV29-1
cdr3_nt: TGCAGCGTTGTGGGACAGGGGTCCTACGAGCAGTACTTC
cdr3_aa: CSVVGQGSYEQYF

d_call: TRBD1
clone_size: NA
j_call: TRBJ2-5
v_call: TRBV7-9
cdr3_nt: TGTGCCAGCAGCACATTTCTCGGGACAGGGGCCAGAGAGACCCAGTACTTC
cdr3_aa: CASSTFLGTGARETQYF

d_call: NA
clone_size: NA
j_call: TRBJ1-1
v_call: TRBV25-1
cdr3_nt: TGTGCCAGCAGTGAATCCACAAGGAACACTGAAGCTTTCTTT
cdr3_aa: CASSESTRNTEAFF

d_call: NA
clone_size: many
j_call: TRBJ2-5
v_call: TRBV6-5
cdr3_nt: TGTGCCAGCAGTTACTCCGGGATCCCAGAGACCCAGTACTTC
cdr3_aa: CASSYSGIPETQYF

d_call: NA
clone_size: NA
j_call: TRBJ2-3
v_call: TRBV6-4
cdr3_nt: TGTGCCAGCAGTAAACTAGAGGGCAGCACAGATGCGCAGTATTTT
cdr3_aa: CASSKLEGSTDAQYF

d_call: TRBD1
clone_size: NA
j_call: TRBJ1-1
v_call: TRBV6-1
cdr3_nt: TGTGCCAGCACCAGGACAGGGCTGGCGAACACTGAAGCTTTCTTT
cdr3_aa: CASTRTGLANTEAFF

d_call: NA
clone_size: NA
j_call: TRBJ1-2
v_call: TRBV25-1
cdr3_nt: TGTGCCAGCAGCGAATCCAGGGACTATGGCTACACCTTC
cdr3_aa: CASSESRDYGYTF

d_call: TRBD1
clone_size: NA
j_call: TRBJ2-7
v_call: TRBV25-1
cdr3_nt: TGTGCCAGCAGTGAGGGGACAGGCATCTACGAGCAGTACTTC
cdr3_aa: CASSEGTGIYEQYF

d_call: TRBD1
clone_size: NA
j_call: TRBJ2-7
v_call: TRBV6-2/TRBV6-3
cdr3_nt: TGTGCCAGGGTTAGCGAGACAGGGGGACCCTACGAGCAGTACTTC
cdr3_aa: CARVSETGGPYEQYF

d_call: TRBD1
clone_size: many
j_call: TRBJ1-6
v_call: TRBV29-1
cdr3_nt: TGCAGCGTTCTTCTCGGGCAGGGGGGCTCCTATAATTCACCCCTCCACTTT
cdr3_aa: CSVLLGQGGSYNSPLHF

d_call: NA
clone_size: many
j_call: TRBJ1-2
v_call: TRBV7-9
cdr3_nt: TGTGCCAGCAGCCAACTCGCGCCCGGGGAAGGCTACACCTTC
cdr3_aa: CASSQLAPGEGYTF

d_call: TRBD2
clone_size: many
j_call: TRBJ2-3
v_call: TRBV11-1
cdr3_nt: TGTGCCAGCAGCTGGGGGACTAGCGGGAGCACAGATACGCAGTATTTT
cdr3_aa: CASSWGTSGSTDTQYF

d_call: NA
clone_size: NA
j_call: TRBJ2-5
v_call: TRBV9
cdr3_nt: TGTGCCAGCAGCGTAGGTCGGGGATTTAGCTATGGAGTGGAGACCCAGTACTTC
cdr3_aa: CASSVGRGFSYGVETQYF

d_call: NA
clone_size: many
j_call: TRBJ2-5
v_call: TRBV12-3/TRBV12-4
cdr3_nt: TGTGCCAGCAATTTACCAGAAACACAAGAGACCCAGTACTTC
cdr3_aa: CASNLPETQETQYF

d_call: TRBD2
clone_size: NA
j_call: TRBJ2-1
v_call: TRBV20-1
cdr3_nt: TGCAGTGCTAGAGATCTTGCCACCTCACTAGTAGCGGGTTCCTACAATGAGCAGTTCTTC
cdr3_aa: CSARDLATSLVAGSYNEQFF

d_call: TRBD1
clone_size: NA
j_call: TRBJ2-3
v_call: TRBV29-1
cdr3_nt: TGCAGCGTTGAACAGGGGGTAGATACGCAGTATTTT
cdr3_aa: CSVEQGVDTQYF

d_call: TRBD1
clone_size: many
j_call: TRBJ2-3
v_call: TRBV24-1
cdr3_nt: TGTGCCACCAGTGTCGGGACAGTTCCTAGTACGTCCCTAGATACGCAGTATTTT
cdr3_aa: CATSVGTVPSTSLDTQYF

d_call: TRBD2
clone_size: NA
j_call: TRBJ2-3
v_call: TRBV15
cdr3_nt: TGTGCCACCAGCGGGCGGGAGGGCTTTGGAACAGATACGCAGTATTTT
cdr3_aa: CATSGREGFGTDTQYF

d_call: TRBD1
clone_size: many
j_call: TRBJ2-5
v_call: TRBV10-3
cdr3_nt: TGTGCCATCAGTGAGCAGGCAGGGGGAGAGACCCAGTACTTC
cdr3_aa: CAISEQAGGETQYF

d_call: NA
clone_size: NA
j_call: TRBJ2-7
v_call: TRBV29-1
cdr3_nt: TGCAGCGTTAAAGGGGCTAGCGCCTCCTACGAGCAGTACTTC
cdr3_aa: CSVKGASASYEQYF

d_call: TRBD2
clone_size: NA
j_call: TRBJ2-7
v_call: TRBV9
cdr3_nt: TGTGCCAGCAGCCGCAGCGGGAAGTCCCCGCAGTACTTC
cdr3_aa: CASSRSGKSPQYF

d_call: TRBD1
clone_size: many
j_call: TRBJ2-2
v_call: TRBV30
cdr3_nt: TGTGCCTGGAGTCCGGACAGGGGCGGGGAGCTGTTTTTT
cdr3_aa: CAWSPDRGGELFF

d_call: TRBD1
clone_size: NA
j_call: TRBJ2-7
v_call: TRBV10-2
cdr3_nt: TGCGCCAGCCAAGACAGGGGTAGCTACGAGCAGTACTTC
cdr3_aa: CASQDRGSYEQYF

d_call: NA
clone_size: NA
j_call: TRBJ2-5
v_call: TRBV6-1
cdr3_nt: TGTGCCAGCAGTTACCCCGAAGCTGTGGGGCTGGGAGAGACCCAGTACTTC
cdr3_aa: CASSYPEAVGLGETQYF

d_call: NA
clone_size: NA
j_call: TRBJ1-5
v_call: TRBV30
cdr3_nt: TGTGCCTGGAGTGAAACAGTAGGGGATCAGCCCCAGCATTTT
cdr3_aa: CAWSETVGDQPQHF

d_call: TRBD2
clone_size: NA
j_call: TRBJ2-1
v_call: TRBV10-3
cdr3_nt: TGTGCCATCAGTGACATTAAGAGACAGGCCCAGACTAGCGGGAGGGCCACTGAGCAGTTCTTC
cdr3_aa: CAISDIKRQAQTSGRATEQFF

d_call: TRBD1
clone_size: NA
j_call: TRBJ1-3
v_call: TRBV25-1
cdr3_nt: TGTGCCAGCGGGGACAGAATCTCTGGAAACACCATATATTTT
cdr3_aa: CASGDRISGNTIYF

d_call: NA
clone_size: NA
j_call: TRBJ2-7
v_call: TRBV10-1
cdr3_nt: TGCGCCAGCAGGTCGTCAGCGGTCTCCTCCTACGAGCAGTACTTC
cdr3_aa: CASRSSAVSSYEQYF

d_call: NA
clone_size: many
j_call: TRBJ2-3
v_call: TRBV5-5
cdr3_nt: TGTGCCAGCAGCGGGATTAGACGGGGGATCACAGATACGCAGTATTTT
cdr3_aa: CASSGIRRGITDTQYF

d_call: TRBD2
clone_size: few
j_call: TRBJ2-7
v_call: TRBV7-9
cdr3_nt: TGTGCCAGCAGCTTGCTAGCGGGAGCTGACGAGCAGTACTTC
cdr3_aa: CASSLLAGADEQYF

d_call: NA
clone_size: NA
j_call: TRBJ1-1
v_call: TRBV2
cdr3_nt: TGTGCCAGCAGTACGAACAGTGAAGCTTTCTTT
cdr3_aa: CASSTNSEAFF

d_call: TRBD1
clone_size: NA
j_call: TRBJ2-1
v_call: TRBV7-9
cdr3_nt: TGTGCCAGCAGCCTGACGAGTTGGGGACAGGAGCGGTTCTTC
cdr3_aa: CASSLTSWGQERFF

d_call: NA
clone_size: NA
j_call: TRBJ2-7
v_call: TRBV2
cdr3_nt: TGTGCCAGCAGCCCCCGGAAAATCCACGAGCAGTACTTC
cdr3_aa: CASSPRKIHEQYF

d_call: TRBD2
clone_size: NA
j_call: TRBJ2-3
v_call: TRBV7-9
cdr3_nt: TGTGCCAGCAGCTTACCGACTAGCGGGAGCGTAGCAGATACGCAGTATTTT
cdr3_aa: CASSLPTSGSVADTQYF

d_call: NA
clone_size: few
j_call: TRBJ1-1
v_call: TRBV27
cdr3_nt: TGTGCCAGCAGTGACAGGCAGAACACTGAAGCTTTCTTT
cdr3_aa: CASSDRQNTEAFF

d_call: NA
clone_size: NA
j_call: TRBJ2-7
v_call: TRBV24-1
cdr3_nt: TGTGCCACCAGTGATGCCCCGAACGTGCAGTACTTC
cdr3_aa: CATSDAPNVQYF

d_call: NA
clone_size: NA
j_call: TRBJ1-4
v_call: TRBV15
cdr3_nt: TGTGCCACCAGCAGAGAACGGACAGCAACTAATGAAAAACTGTTTTTT
cdr3_aa: CATSRERTATNEKLFF

d_call: NA
clone_size: medium-sized
j_call: TRBJ2-1
v_call: TRBV29-1
cdr3_nt: TGCAGCGTTGAAGCAATCAGTCTAGCGAGCAATGAGCAGTTCTTC
cdr3_aa: CSVEAISLASNEQFF

d_call: NA
clone_size: NA
j_call: TRBJ2-2
v_call: TRBV20-1
cdr3_nt: TGCAGTCGCAGGGAATTAGGCACCGGGGAGCTGTTTTTT
cdr3_aa: CSRRELGTGELFF

d_call: NA
clone_size: NA
j_call: TRBJ2-5
v_call: TRBV11-2
cdr3_nt: TGTGCCAGCAGCTTATTGCAGGGTGGCGAGACCCAGTACTTC
cdr3_aa: CASSLLQGGETQYF

d_call: NA
clone_size: NA
j_call: TRBJ2-1
v_call: TRBV25-1
cdr3_nt: TGTGCCAGCAGTGATGGGACTCATCATGAGCAGTTCTTC
cdr3_aa: CASSDGTHHEQFF

d_call: NA
clone_size: once
j_call: TRBJ2-2
v_call: TRBV10-3
cdr3_nt: TGTGCCATCAGTGAGGGGGGGTACACCGGGGAGCTGTTTTTT
cdr3_aa: CAISEGGYTGELFF

d_call: TRBD2
clone_size: NA
j_call: TRBJ2-2
v_call: TRBV7-2
cdr3_nt: TGTGCCAGCAGCGTAGGCGGGGGGACCGGGGAGCTGTTTTTT
cdr3_aa: CASSVGGGTGELFF

d_call: NA
clone_size: NA
j_call: TRBJ2-3
v_call: TRBV9
cdr3_nt: TGTGCCAGCAGCCTCCTCTCTACAGATACGCAGTATTTT
cdr3_aa: CASSLLSTDTQYF

d_call: TRBD1
clone_size: NA
j_call: TRBJ2-3
v_call: TRBV20-1
cdr3_nt: TGCAGTGCTCGAGGGGCAGGGGGCGCGGATACGCAGTATTTT
cdr3_aa: CSARGAGGADTQYF

d_call: NA
clone_size: NA
j_call: TRBJ2-7
v_call: TRBV5-6
cdr3_nt: TGTGCCAGCAGCACCCAGGAAGAGCAGTACTTC
cdr3_aa: CASSTQEEQYF